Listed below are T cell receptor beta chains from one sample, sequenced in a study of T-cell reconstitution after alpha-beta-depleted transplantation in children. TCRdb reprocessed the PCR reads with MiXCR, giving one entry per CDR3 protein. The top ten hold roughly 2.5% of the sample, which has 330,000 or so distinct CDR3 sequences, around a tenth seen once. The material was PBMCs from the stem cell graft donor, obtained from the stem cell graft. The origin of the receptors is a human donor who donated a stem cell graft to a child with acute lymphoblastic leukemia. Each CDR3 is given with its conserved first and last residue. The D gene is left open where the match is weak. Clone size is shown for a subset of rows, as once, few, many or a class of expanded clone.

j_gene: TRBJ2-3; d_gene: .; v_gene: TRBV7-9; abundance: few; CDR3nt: TGTGCCAGCAGCTCCTCACCCCTAGCTAGCTCCCATACGCAGTATTTT; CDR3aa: CASSSSPLASSHTQYF
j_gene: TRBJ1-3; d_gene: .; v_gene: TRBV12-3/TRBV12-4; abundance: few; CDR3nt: TGTGCCAGCGAGGGACTTGGAAACACCATATATTTT; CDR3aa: CASEGLGNTIYF
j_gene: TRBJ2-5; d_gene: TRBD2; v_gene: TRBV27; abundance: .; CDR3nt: TGTGCCAGCAGTACGTATCCGGCGGGAGACGATGAGGAGACCCAGTACTTC; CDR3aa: CASSTYPAGDDEETQYF
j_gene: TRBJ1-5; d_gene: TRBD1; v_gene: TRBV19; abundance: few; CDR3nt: TGTGCCAGTAGTCTCACAGGGGCGAATCAGCCCCAGCATTTT; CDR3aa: CASSLTGANQPQHF
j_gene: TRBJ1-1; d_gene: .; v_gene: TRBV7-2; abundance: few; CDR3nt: TGTGCCAGCAGCTGGATCCTAAGAGGGCGGGGGGCTGAAGCTTTCTTT; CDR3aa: CASSWILRGRGAEAFF
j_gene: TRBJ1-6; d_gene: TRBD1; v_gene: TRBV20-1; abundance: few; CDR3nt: TGCAGTGCTGCTCGGGACAGATATAATTCACCCCTCCACTTT; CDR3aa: CSAARDRYNSPLHF
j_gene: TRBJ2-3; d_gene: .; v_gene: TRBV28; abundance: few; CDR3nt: TGTGCCAGCAATTACCACTTGGGGGCTAGCGGAGGACCTAGCACAGATACGCAGTATTTT; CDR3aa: CASNYHLGASGGPSTDTQYF
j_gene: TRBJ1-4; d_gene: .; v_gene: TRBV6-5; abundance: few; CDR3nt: TGTGCCAGCAGTAACAGCATCGCGAATGAAAAACTGTTTTTT; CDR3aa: CASSNSIANEKLFF
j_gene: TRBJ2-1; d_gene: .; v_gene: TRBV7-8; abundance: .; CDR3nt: TGTGCCAGCAGCGTAAGTACAGGGAGCAATGAGCAGTTCTTC; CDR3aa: CASSVSTGSNEQFF
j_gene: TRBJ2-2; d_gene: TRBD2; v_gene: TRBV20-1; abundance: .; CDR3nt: TGCTGTGCTAGAGATCTCAGCGGGGTCGGCAGTACGAACACCGGGGAGCTGTTTTTT; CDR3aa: CCARDLSGVGSTNTGELFF
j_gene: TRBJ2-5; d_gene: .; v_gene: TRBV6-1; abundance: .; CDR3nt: TGTGCCGCAGGGGCGAGCGGGCATGGAGAGACCCAGTACTTC; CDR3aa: CAAGASGHGETQYF
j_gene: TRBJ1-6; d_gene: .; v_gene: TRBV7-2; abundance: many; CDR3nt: TGTGCCAGCAGCTTACAGGGGAATTCACCCCTCCACTTT; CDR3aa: CASSLQGNSPLHF
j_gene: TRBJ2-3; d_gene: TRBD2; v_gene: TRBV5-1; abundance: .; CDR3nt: TGCGCCAGCAGATGGAGGACTAGTCAGGCAGATACGCAGTATTTT; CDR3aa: CASRWRTSQADTQYF
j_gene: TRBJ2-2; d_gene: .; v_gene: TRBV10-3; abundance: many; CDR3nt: TGTGCCATCAGTAACCCGCCGGGACAAGTCAACACCGGGGAGCTGTTTTTT; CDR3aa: CAISNPPGQVNTGELFF
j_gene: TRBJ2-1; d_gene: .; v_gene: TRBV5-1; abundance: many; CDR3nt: TGCGCCAGCAGCCCCACCTCGGCGATAGTTGGGAATGAGCAGTTCTTC; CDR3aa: CASSPTSAIVGNEQFF
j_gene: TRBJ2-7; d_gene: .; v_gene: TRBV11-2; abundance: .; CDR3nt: TGTGCCAGCAGCTTTAGCGCCTCAGGAGTGTACTACGAGCAGTACTTC; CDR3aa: CASSFSASGVYYEQYF